This TCR beta chain appears in the sequencing data of a study of OX40 agonist ivuxolimab in advanced cancers. Any history of autoimmune disease or systemic immunosuppression disqualified patients. This clone was found once. This CDR3 is built from 15 residues. In germline, CDR1 is SGDLS, CDR2 YYNGEE. The V and J ends lost 0 bases and 5 bases, in that order; junction bases with no gene match: 5. Generated by immunoSEQ multiplex PCR, the TCRdb table keeps only in-frame clones and is missing some. Of roughly 34,000 clones detected, roughly nine tenths appear once; the ten largest clones hold more than 30%.

Here the sequenced sample was CD4+ or CD8+ T cells sorted from blood, taken in a trial of the OX40 agonist ivuxolimab. V usage is TRBV9 and J usage is TRBJ2-1; 7 nucleotides line up with TRBD2. The clonotype was recovered from an adult with an advanced solid tumor such as melanoma, head and neck, liver or kidney cancer. The CDR3 protein is CASSVGGSGNNEQFF. CDR3 nucleotides: TGTGCCAGCAGCGTAGGCGGGAGCGGCAACAATGAGCAGTTCTTC.